The rows below give T cell receptor beta chains drawn from one sample of a study of T cells in Graves' hyperthyroidism and ophthalmopathy. MiXCR, applied by TCRdb to the multiplex PCR reads, yields one record per CDR3 protein. The sample includes about 400,000 distinct CDR3 sequences, approximately 14% of them seen just once. Sequenced sample: blood. These receptor sequences come from a woman aged 18-29 years with Graves' hyperthyroidism that later progressed to Graves' ophthalmopathy. Both conserved end residues are trimmed from each CDR3. D genes are given only for firm matches. Where a row states a size, it is once, few, many or the class of an expanded clone; other rows omit it.

cdr3_aa,clone_size,j_call,d_call,v_call
ASSVVADVVNYGYT,NA,TRBJ1-2,NA,TRBV9
ASSLIVRGNEETQY,few,TRBJ2-5,NA,TRBV7-6
ASSLEAGIGTDTQY,many,TRBJ2-3,NA,TRBV7-2
ASSEMGLAGVTKNIQY,many,TRBJ2-4,TRBD2,TRBV2
ASSIYRGTGVHEQY,NA,TRBJ2-7,TRBD1,TRBV6-1
ASSPMVAGVGSKTQY,few,TRBJ2-5,TRBD2,TRBV3-1
SASLQRGVNTEAF,many,TRBJ1-1,NA,TRBV20-1
ASSQTGGGPEEQY,many,TRBJ2-7,TRBD1,TRBV11-2
ASSLRTSVYEQF,NA,TRBJ2-1,TRBD2,TRBV7-2
ASSVGNRGTSGNNEQF,few,TRBJ2-1,TRBD2,TRBV9
AGSSDRGGETQY,NA,TRBJ2-5,TRBD1,TRBV12-3/TRBV12-4
ASSLGVQVQETQY,once,TRBJ2-5,NA,TRBV5-1
ASSVWASARNSSYEQY,few,TRBJ2-7,NA,TRBV5-1
ASSPQHATSEKLF,NA,TRBJ1-4,NA,TRBV19
ASRTDYSNQPQH,many,TRBJ1-5,NA,TRBV6-1
ATDYGHQTHGNQPQH,many,TRBJ1-5,NA,TRBV19
SVLPSLRSSYNEQF,many,TRBJ2-1,NA,TRBV29-1
ASNPGVSNQPQH,many,TRBJ1-5,NA,TRBV12-3/TRBV12-4
ASSLSGRATNEQF,NA,TRBJ2-1,TRBD2,TRBV7-8
ASSYEQAHDEQY,many,TRBJ2-7,NA,TRBV6-2/TRBV6-3
ASSAQTGVPTYEQY,NA,TRBJ2-7,TRBD1,TRBV25-1
ASRRTPRDSQNTEAF,many,TRBJ1-1,TRBD1,TRBV7-9
ATHPFNQPQH,few,TRBJ1-5,NA,TRBV28
ASRPYTNSYNEQF,many,TRBJ2-1,NA,TRBV28
SAQGAANEKLF,NA,TRBJ1-4,TRBD1,TRBV20-1
ASSINSGLAGDEQF,many,TRBJ2-1,TRBD2,TRBV27